This passage covers 24 T cell receptor beta chains from one sample sequenced in a study of T cells in Graves' hyperthyroidism and ophthalmopathy. The investigators amplified TCR beta CDR3 regions from RNA transcripts. The HTBI set primed first-round TCR CDR3 RT-PCR. TCRdb redid the calling of the multiplex PCR reads with MiXCR, one entry per CDR3 protein. The profile shows over 150,000 distinct CDR3 sequences, roughly 17% of them singletons. Material: blood. The receptors were gathered from a woman between 50 and 59 years old with Graves' hyperthyroidism.

The genes are TRBV6-1 and TRBJ2-3; 9 nucleotides match TRBD2. V gave up 0 bases and J gave up 4 bases; unmatched junction bases: 2. The CDR3 has 15 residues. Germline CDR1 reads MNHNS; CDR2 reads SASEGT. CDR3 bases: TGTGCCAGCAGTGAAGCTAGCGGGAGACCAGATACGCAGTATTTT. Amino acids: CASSEASGRPDTQYF.

This clonotype was picked up many times. CDR3 amino acids: CASTPGNEQFF. CDR3 in DNA: TGTGCCAGCACCCCCGGGAATGAGCAGTTCTTC. The chain has TRBV7-2 and TRBJ2-1; no clear D. Trimming took 7 bases from V and 7 from J, leaving 8 bases between them. CDR3 length: 11 amino acids. Germline values: CDR1 SGHTA, CDR2 FQGNSA.

The chain carries TRBV7-3 and TRBJ1-3, with unresolved D. The germline V gene has CDR1 SGHTA and CDR2 FQGTGA. Deletions cut 2 bases from V and 0 bases from J, with 14 bases between. CDR3 length: 17 amino acids. In DNA, the CDR3 is TGTGCCAGCAGCTTACTTATCTGGGCGATCTCTGGAAACACCATATATTTT. As protein: CASSLLIWAISGNTIYF.

The V gene is TRBV3-1, the J gene TRBJ1-5; a weak D match, TRBD1 (5 bases). The length of the CDR3 is 13 residues. Trimming pared 0 bases from V and 9 bases from J, leaving 9 bases between. CDR1 is LGHDT and CDR2 is YNNKEL in the germline V gene (reference sequence). CDR3 protein: CASSQEVRGPQHF. In nucleotides, the CDR3 is TGTGCCAGCAGCCAAGAGGTTAGGGGGCCCCAGCATTTT.

The chain links TRBV27 to TRBJ1-5; no clear D. Trimming took 5 bases from V and 4 from J, leaving 15 bases between them. The V gene's germline CDR1 is MNHEY and CDR2 SMNVEV (reference sequence). The CDR3 is made up of 15 amino acids. The CDR3 spells CASSTRWEGNQPQHF. Written as DNA, the CDR3 is TGTGCCAGCAGTACCCGGTGGGAAGGGAATCAGCCCCAGCATTTT.

This clonotype occurred many times. V is TRBV20-1 and J is TRBJ2-1; 11 bases agree with TRBD2. The CDR3 covers 17 residues. The germline gives CDR1 DFQATT, CDR2 SNEGSKA (reference sequence). The V and J ends lost 0 bases and 1 base, in that order; junction bases with no gene match: 5. The CDR3 loop reads CSAREELAGVSYNEQFF. In nucleotides, the CDR3 is TGCAGTGCTAGAGAAGAACTAGCGGGAGTGTCCTACAATGAGCAGTTCTTC.

This clonotype came up many times. The CDR3 DNA follows: TGTGCCAGCAGTTCCGGACGGCTGAACACTGAAGCTTTCTTT. It translates to CASSSGRLNTEAFF. The V gene is TRBV27, the J gene TRBJ1-1; no definite D call. The CDR3 length is 14 residues. The V and J ends lost 4 bases and 0 bases respectively, with 9 bases between them. Germline V gene lookup returns CDR1 MNHEY and CDR2 SMNVEV (reference sequence).

This clonotype was seen ten or more times. The V call is TRBV6-1, the J call TRBJ2-5; TRBD1 aligns across 7 bases. The CDR3 extends over 13 amino acids. The V gene end was trimmed by 5 bases and the J gene end by 5 bases; junction bases not matched to a gene: 5. In germline, CDR1 is MNHNS, CDR2 SASEGT. Here the CDR3 reads CASSSQTGETQYF. The DNA of the CDR3 is TGTGCCAGCAGTTCCCAGACAGGGGAGACCCAGTACTTC.

This clonotype was detected only a few times. The chain carries TRBV20-1 and TRBJ1-5, with D uncertain. V shed 7 bases and J shed 5 bases, with 12 bases lying between them. Germline CDR1 and CDR2: DFQATT and SNEGSKA (reference sequence). This CDR3 comprises 12 residues. The CDR3 region is CSVDSPDQPQHF. As DNA, the CDR3 is TGCAGTGTTGATAGCCCTGATCAGCCCCAGCATTTT.

The gene calls are TRBV29-1 and TRBJ1-1; 9 bases agree with TRBD1. Germline CDR1 is SQVTM and CDR2 is ANQGSEA. This CDR3 comprises 12 residues. After removal of 7 bases from V and 4 bases from J, the junction contained 4 bases not matched to a gene. The CDR3 sequence: CSAKTGGTEAFF. The CDR3 coding sequence is TGCAGCGCCAAGACAGGGGGCACTGAAGCTTTCTTT.

Ten or more counts support this clonotype. The genes are TRBV11-2 and TRBJ2-5; D is uncertain. Germline lookup yields CDR1 SGHAT and CDR2 FQNNGV. The CDR3 is 15 amino acids. Trimming cost V 5 bases and J 0 bases, with 13 bases left between them. CDR3 protein: CASSPGYGYQETQYF. Written as DNA, the CDR3 is TGTGCCAGCAGCCCCGGGTACGGTTACCAAGAGACCCAGTACTTC.

This clonotype appeared a few times. This chain joins TRBV6-6 and TRBJ2-7; 9 nucleotides agree with TRBD1. The CDR3 extends over 15 amino acids. The germline CDR1 and CDR2 sequences are MNHNY and SVGAGI (reference sequence). Trimming at V came to 0 bases and at J to 3 bases, leaving 3 bases not matched to a gene. The CDR3 spells CASSYSSGQGYEQYF. The CDR3, as DNA: TGTGCCAGCAGTTACTCGTCGGGACAGGGCTACGAGCAGTACTTC.

Only a few counts were recorded for this clonotype. The chain has TRBV20-1 and TRBJ1-2, with D possibly TRBD1 on 6 matching bases. Germline CDR1 and CDR2: DFQATT and SNEGSKA (reference sequence). The CDR3 length is 13 residues. Trimming removed 1 base at V and 5 bases at J, with 11 bases between. The CDR3, as DNA: TGCAGTGCTAGAGGGACAGCTCAGTATGGCTACACCTTC. Translating gives CSARGTAQYGYTF.

This clonotype was picked up many times. The chain is built from TRBV20-1 and TRBJ2-1; 9 bases line up with TRBD2. The V gene end was trimmed by 4 bases and the J gene end by 6 bases; junction bases not matched to a gene: 4. Germline V lookup: CDR1 DFQATT, CDR2 SNEGSKA (reference sequence). The CDR3 consists of 13 residues. CDR3 nucleotide sequence: TGCAGTGCTACCGTAGCGGGAGTCAATGAGCAGTTCTTC. Translating gives CSATVAGVNEQFF.

This chain links TRBV30 with TRBJ2-3; 12 bases map to TRBD2. The CDR3 sequence is 15 residues long. Per the germline V gene, CDR1 is GTSNPN and CDR2 is SVGIG (reference sequence). The V gene end was trimmed by 3 bases and the J gene end by 5 bases; junction bases not matched to a gene: 6. CDR3 in DNA: TGTGCCTGGAGAGCGACTAGCGGGAGTGTAGATACGCAGTATTTT. Translation gives CAWRATSGSVDTQYF.

This clonotype was counted ten times or more. The rearrangement links TRBV10-1 to TRBJ2-3; TRBD1 is a possible D gene (6 bases). V lost 4 bases to trimming and J lost 0 bases, with 17 bases between them. This CDR3 is 17 amino acids long. Germline-derived CDR1 and CDR2 are WNHNN and SYGVQD (reference sequence). The chain's CDR3 is CASSGRDKKTSTDTQYF. The CDR3 region has the DNA TGCGCCAGCAGTGGCCGGGACAAGAAAACTAGCACAGATACGCAGTATTTT.

The table lists this clonotype with a few counts. The chain combines TRBV14 with TRBJ1-2, with 8 bases identical to TRBD1. Trimming cost V 4 bases and J 0 bases; bases outside gene matches: 4. The CDR3 loop spans 15 amino acids. Germline assignment: CDR1 SGHDN and CDR2 FVKESK. The DNA of the CDR3 is TGTGCCAGCAGCCCCAGGGACAGGCCTAACTATGGCTACACCTTC. This codes for CASSPRDRPNYGYTF.

This clonotype appeared many times. The J gene is TRBJ1-2, the V gene TRBV7-9; D remains unclear. Trimming cost V 5 bases and J 3 bases, with 10 bases left between them. Germline-derived CDR1 and CDR2 are SEHNR and FQNEAQ (reference sequence). This CDR3 comprises 13 residues. CDR3 region: CASSADWYYGYTF. CDR3 DNA sequence: TGTGCCAGCAGCGCGGACTGGTACTATGGCTACACCTTC.

This clonotype appeared a few times. The chain recombines TRBV30 with TRBJ2-7; D tentatively reads TRBD1 or TRBD2 (5 bases each). In germline, CDR1 is GTSNPN, CDR2 SVGIG (reference sequence). The CDR3 length is 13 residues. Trimming removed 2 bases at V and 3 bases at J, with 11 bases between. CDR3 in DNA: TGTGCCTGGAGTAAAGGGGCGGGCTACGAGCAGTACTTC. Its protein product is CAWSKGAGYEQYF.

This clonotype was counted between two and nine times. The chain couples TRBV10-3 to TRBJ1-4; D gene unclear. Germline V gives CDR1 ENHRY, CDR2 SYGVKD. The CDR3 has 14 residues. Trimming removed 6 bases from V and 2 bases from J, with 10 bases in between. The CDR3 is CAIREGGTNEKLFF. The DNA of the CDR3 is TGTGCCATCAGAGAAGGTGGGACTAATGAAAAACTGTTTTTT.

The sample holds many counts of this clonotype. V usage is TRBV3-1 and J usage is TRBJ2-7; TRBD2 is a possible D gene (5 bases). Germline V gene lookup returns CDR1 LGHDT and CDR2 YNNKEL (reference sequence). The CDR3 consists of 13 residues. V shed 5 bases and J shed 3 bases, with 11 bases lying between them. CDR3 region: CASSSDWDYEQYF. CDR3 DNA sequence: TGTGCCAGCAGCTCGGACTGGGACTACGAGCAGTACTTC.

Ten or more counts support this clonotype. This sequence joins TRBV20-1 and TRBJ1-6; no clear D. Germline-derived CDR1 and CDR2 are DFQATT and SNEGSKA (reference sequence). V was clipped by 1 base and J by 3 bases, with 4 bases between them. The CDR3 has 13 amino acids. The DNA for the CDR3 is TGCAGTGCTAGAGCCAACTATAATTCACCCCTCCACTTT. It yields the protein CSARANYNSPLHF.

This clonotype turned up a few times. The chain links TRBV5-1 to TRBJ2-1; TRBD2 matches at 7 bases. The germline V gene has CDR1 SGHRS and CDR2 YFSETQ. The CDR3 has 18 amino acids. V lost 3 bases to trimming and J lost 0 bases; unmatched junction nucleotides: 12. The CDR3 protein is CASSSTGGAGNSYNEQFF. DNA of the CDR3: TGCGCCAGCAGCTCCACCGGAGGAGCGGGGAACTCCTACAATGAGCAGTTCTTC. Together with reference TRBV5-1 and TRBJ2-1, the CDR3 gives the full variable domain: KAGVTQTPRYLIKTRGQQVTLSCSPISGHRSVSWYQQTPGQGLQFLFEYFSETQRNKGNFPGRFSGRQFSNSRSEMNVSTLELGDSALYLCASSSTGGAGNSYNEQFFGPGTRLTVL.

This clonotype was counted ten times or more. The CDR3 is CASSLVEGSSRGLAEQFF. The CDR3 coding sequence is TGTGCCAGCAGCTTAGTGGAAGGGAGCTCTCGCGGTTTAGCAGAGCAGTTCTTC. This sequence joins TRBV11-3 and TRBJ2-1, with a tentative D call TRBD2 (5 bases). CDR3 length: 18 residues. Trimming shortened V by 1 base and J by 10 bases, and 26 bases separated the two germline ends. The germline V gene encodes CDR1 SGHNT and CDR2 YENEEA.